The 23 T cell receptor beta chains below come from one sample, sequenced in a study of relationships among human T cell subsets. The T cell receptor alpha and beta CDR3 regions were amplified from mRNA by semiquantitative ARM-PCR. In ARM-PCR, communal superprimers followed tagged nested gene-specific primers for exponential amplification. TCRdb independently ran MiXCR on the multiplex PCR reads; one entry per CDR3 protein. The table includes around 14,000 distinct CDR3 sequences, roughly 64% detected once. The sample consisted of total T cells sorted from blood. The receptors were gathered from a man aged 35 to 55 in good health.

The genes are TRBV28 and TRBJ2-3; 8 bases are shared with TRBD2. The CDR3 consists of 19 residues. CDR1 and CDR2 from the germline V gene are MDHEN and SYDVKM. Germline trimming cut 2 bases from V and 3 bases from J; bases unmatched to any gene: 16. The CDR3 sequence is CASSLGPGGGFLGTDTQYF. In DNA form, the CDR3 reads TGTGCCAGCAGTTTAGGTCCGGGCGGGGGGTTTCTGGGTACAGATACGCAGTATTTT.

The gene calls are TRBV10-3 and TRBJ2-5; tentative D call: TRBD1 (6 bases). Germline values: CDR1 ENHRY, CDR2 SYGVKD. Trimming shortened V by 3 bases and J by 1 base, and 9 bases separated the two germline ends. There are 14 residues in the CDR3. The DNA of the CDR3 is TGTGCCATCAGTGAAAGGGGGAGCCAAGAGACCCAGTACTTC. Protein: CAISERGSQETQYF.

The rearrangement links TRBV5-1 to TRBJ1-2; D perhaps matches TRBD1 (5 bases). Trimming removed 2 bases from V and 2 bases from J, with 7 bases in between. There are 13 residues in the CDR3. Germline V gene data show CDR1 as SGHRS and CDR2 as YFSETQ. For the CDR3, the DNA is TGCGCCAGCAGCTTCGGACAAAACTATGGCTACACCTTC. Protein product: CASSFGQNYGYTF.

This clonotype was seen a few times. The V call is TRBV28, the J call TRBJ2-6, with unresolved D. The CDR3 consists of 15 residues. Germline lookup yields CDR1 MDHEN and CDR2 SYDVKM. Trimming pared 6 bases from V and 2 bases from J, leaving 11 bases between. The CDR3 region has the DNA TGTGCCAGCAGCGTGGGGTGGGCTGGGGCCAACGTCCTGACTTTC. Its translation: CASSVGWAGANVLTF.

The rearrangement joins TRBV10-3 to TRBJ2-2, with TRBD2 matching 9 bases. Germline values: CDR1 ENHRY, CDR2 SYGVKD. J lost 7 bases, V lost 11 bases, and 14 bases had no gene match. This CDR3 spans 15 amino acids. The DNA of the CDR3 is TGTGCCGTCAACCATAGCGGGAGATTGGACGGGGAGCTGTTTTTT. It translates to CAVNHSGRLDGELFF.

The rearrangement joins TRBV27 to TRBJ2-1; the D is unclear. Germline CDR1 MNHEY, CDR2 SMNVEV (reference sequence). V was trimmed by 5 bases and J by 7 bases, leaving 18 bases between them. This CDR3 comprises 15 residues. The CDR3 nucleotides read TGTGCCAGCAGTCCGACATTGCCCGGATTGAATGAGCAGTTCTTC. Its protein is CASSPTLPGLNEQFF.

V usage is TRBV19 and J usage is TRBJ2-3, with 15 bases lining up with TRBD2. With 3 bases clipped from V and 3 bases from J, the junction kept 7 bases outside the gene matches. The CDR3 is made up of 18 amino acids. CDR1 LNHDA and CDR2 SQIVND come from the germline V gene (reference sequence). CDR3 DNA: TGTGCCAGTAGTATGCAACCGGGACTAGCGGGGGGAACAGATACGCAGTATTTT. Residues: CASSMQPGLAGGTDTQYF. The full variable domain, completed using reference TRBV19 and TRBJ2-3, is DGGITQSPKYLFRKEGQNVTLSCEQNLNHDAMYWYRQDPGQGLRLIYYSQIVNDFQKGDIAEGYSVSREKKESFPLTVTSAQKNPTAFYLCASSMQPGLAGGTDTQYFGPGTRLTVL.

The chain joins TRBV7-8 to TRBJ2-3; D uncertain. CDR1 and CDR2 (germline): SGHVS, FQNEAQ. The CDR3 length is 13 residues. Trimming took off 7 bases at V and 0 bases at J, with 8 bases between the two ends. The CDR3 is CASTRKSTDTQYF. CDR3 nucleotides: TGTGCCAGCACCCGAAAGAGCACAGATACGCAGTATTTT.

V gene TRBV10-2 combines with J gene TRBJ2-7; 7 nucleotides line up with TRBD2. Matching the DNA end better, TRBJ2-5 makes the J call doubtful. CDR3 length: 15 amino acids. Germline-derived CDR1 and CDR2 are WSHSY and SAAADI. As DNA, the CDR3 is TGCGCCAGCAGTGAGTCGGGGGGGTCCCAAGAGACCCAGTACTTC. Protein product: CASSESGGSQETQYF.

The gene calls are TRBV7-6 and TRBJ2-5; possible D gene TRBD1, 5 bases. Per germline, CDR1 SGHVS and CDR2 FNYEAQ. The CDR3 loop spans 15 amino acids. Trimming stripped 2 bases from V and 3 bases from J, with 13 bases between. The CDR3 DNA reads TGTGCCAGCAGCTTACACAGGTTACGGGAAGAGACCCAGTACTTC. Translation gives CASSLHRLREETQYF.

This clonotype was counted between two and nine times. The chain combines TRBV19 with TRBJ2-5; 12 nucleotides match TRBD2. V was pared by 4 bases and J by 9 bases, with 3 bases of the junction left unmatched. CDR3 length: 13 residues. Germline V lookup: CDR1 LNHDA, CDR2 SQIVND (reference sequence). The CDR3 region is CASSTGTSGSQYF. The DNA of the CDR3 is TGTGCCAGTAGTACCGGGACTAGCGGGTCCCAGTACTTC.

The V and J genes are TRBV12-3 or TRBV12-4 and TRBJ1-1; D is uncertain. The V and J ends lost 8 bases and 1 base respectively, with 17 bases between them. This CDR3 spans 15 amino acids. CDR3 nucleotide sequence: TGTGCCAGCGTATCCTTCACTCTGGAGAACACTGAAGCTTTCTTT. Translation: CASVSFTLENTEAFF.

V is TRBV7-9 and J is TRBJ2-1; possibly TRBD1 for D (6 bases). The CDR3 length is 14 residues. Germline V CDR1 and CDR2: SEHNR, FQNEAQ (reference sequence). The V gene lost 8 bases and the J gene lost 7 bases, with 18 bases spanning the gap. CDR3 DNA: TGTGCCAGCGGCAGGGGCTCAGGTACGAATGAGCAGTTCTTC. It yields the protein CASGRGSGTNEQFF.

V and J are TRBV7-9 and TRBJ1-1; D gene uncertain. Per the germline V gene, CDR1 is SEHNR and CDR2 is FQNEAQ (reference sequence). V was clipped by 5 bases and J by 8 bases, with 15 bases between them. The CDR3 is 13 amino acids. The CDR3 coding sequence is TGTGCCAGCAGCCCCCAATCGGAGGGCGAAGCTTTCTTT. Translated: CASSPQSEGEAFF.

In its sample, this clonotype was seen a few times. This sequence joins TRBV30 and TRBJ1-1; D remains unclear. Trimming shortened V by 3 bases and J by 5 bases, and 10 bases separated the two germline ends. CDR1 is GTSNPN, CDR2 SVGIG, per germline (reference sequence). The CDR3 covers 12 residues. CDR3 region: CAWRTGETEAFF. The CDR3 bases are TGTGCCTGGAGGACCGGGGAAACTGAAGCTTTCTTT.

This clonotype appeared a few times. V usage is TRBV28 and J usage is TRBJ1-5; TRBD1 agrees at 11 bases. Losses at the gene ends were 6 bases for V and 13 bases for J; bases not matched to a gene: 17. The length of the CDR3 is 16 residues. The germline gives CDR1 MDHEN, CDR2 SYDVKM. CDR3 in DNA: TGTGCCAGCAGCCCGACAGCCTGGACAGGGGGCGGCCTTCAGCATTTT. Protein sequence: CASSPTAWTGGGLQHF.

CDR3 region: CAISERGDGNQPQHF. Here the CDR3 DNA reads TGTGCCATCAGTGAGAGGGGGGACGGCAATCAGCCCCAGCATTTT. The chain links TRBV10-3 to TRBJ1-5; possible D gene TRBD1, 6 bases. Germline V lookup: CDR1 ENHRY, CDR2 SYGVKD. Trimming removed 2 bases at V and 2 bases at J, with 10 bases between. There are 15 residues in the CDR3.

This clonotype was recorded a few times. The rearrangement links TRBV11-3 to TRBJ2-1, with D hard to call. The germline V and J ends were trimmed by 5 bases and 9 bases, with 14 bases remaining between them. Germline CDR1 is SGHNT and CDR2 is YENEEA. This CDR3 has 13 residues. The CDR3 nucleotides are TGTGCCAGCAGCCCCCCGCAGCAAACTGAGCAGTTCTTC. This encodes CASSPPQQTEQFF.

In DNA form, the CDR3 reads TGCAGCGGGCAGCGGGAGACCTACAATGAGCAGTTCTTC. Residues: CSGQRETYNEQFF. This rearrangement joins TRBV29-1 to TRBJ2-1; 8 bases are a match to TRBD2. The CDR3 sequence is 13 residues long. Germline loops: CDR1 SQVTM, CDR2 ANQGSEA. With 7 bases clipped from V and 2 bases from J, the junction kept 4 bases outside the gene matches.

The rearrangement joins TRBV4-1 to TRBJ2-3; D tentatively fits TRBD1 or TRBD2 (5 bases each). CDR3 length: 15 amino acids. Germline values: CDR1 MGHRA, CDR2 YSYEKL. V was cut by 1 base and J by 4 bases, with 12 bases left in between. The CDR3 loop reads CASSQGGSTADTQYF. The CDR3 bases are TGCGCCAGCAGCCAAGGGGGGAGCACGGCAGATACGCAGTATTTT.

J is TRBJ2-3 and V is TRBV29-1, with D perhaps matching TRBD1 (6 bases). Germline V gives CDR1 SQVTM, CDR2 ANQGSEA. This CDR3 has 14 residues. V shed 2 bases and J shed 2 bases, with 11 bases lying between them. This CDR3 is CSVEPGQTTDTQYF. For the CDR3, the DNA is TGCAGCGTTGAACCCGGACAGACCACAGATACGCAGTATTTT.

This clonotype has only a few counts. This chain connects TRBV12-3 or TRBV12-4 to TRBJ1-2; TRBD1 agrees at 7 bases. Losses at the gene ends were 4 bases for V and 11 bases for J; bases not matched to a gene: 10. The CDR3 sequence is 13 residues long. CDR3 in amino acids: CASSWGTDGRYTF. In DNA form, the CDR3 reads TGTGCCAGCAGTTGGGGGACAGACGGTCGGTACACCTTC.

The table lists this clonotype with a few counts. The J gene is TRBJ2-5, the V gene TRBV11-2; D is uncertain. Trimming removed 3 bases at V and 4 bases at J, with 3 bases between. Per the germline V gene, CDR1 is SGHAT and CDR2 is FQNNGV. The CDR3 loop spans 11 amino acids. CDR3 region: CASSFRETQYF. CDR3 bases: TGTGCCAGCAGCTTTCGAGAGACCCAGTACTTC.